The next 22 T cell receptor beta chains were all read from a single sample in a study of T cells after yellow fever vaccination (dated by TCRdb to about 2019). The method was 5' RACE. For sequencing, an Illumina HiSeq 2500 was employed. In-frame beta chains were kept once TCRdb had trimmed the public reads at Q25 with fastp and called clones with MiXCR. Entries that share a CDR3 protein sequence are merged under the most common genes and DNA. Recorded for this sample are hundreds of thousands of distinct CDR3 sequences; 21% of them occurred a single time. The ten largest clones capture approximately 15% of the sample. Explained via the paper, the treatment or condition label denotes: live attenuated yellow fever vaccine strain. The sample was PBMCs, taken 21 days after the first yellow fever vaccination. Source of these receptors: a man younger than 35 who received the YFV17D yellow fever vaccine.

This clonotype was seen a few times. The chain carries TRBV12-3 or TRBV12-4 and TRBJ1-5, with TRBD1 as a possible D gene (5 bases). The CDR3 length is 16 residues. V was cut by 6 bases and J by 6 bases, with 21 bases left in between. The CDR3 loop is CASSPRAPFTGQPQHF. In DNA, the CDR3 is TGTGCCAGCAGCCCCAGGGCCCCCTTCACCGGTCAGCCCCAGCATTTT.

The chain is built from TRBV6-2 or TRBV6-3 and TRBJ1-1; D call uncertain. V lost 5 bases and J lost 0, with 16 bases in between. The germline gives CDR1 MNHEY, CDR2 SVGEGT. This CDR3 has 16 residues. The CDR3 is CASSIRISTMNTEAFF. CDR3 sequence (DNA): TGTGCCAGCAGTATCAGAATATCTACTATGAACACTGAAGCTTTCTTT.

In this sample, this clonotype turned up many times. The CDR3 DNA is TGTGCCAGCAGCCCCCTTTTGCGGAACACTGAAGCTTTCTTT. It encodes CASSPLLRNTEAFF. The rearrangement joins TRBV7-6 to TRBJ1-1; no definite D call. The CDR3 runs 14 residues. The ends were cut back, 5 bases at V and 1 base at J, with 11 bases in the middle. Per germline, CDR1 SGHVS and CDR2 FNYEAQ.

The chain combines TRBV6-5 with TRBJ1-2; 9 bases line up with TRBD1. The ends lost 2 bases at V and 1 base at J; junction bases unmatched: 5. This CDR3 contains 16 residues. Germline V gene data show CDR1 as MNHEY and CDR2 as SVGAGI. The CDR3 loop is CASSYLQTGGNYGYTF. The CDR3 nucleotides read TGTGCCAGCAGTTACCTTCAGACAGGGGGTAACTATGGCTACACCTTC.

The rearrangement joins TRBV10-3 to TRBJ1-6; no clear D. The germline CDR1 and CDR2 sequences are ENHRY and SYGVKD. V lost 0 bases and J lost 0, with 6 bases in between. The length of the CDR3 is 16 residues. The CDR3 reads CAISESRSSYNSPLHF. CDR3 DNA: TGTGCCATCAGTGAGTCCAGGAGCTCCTATAATTCACCCCTCCACTTT.

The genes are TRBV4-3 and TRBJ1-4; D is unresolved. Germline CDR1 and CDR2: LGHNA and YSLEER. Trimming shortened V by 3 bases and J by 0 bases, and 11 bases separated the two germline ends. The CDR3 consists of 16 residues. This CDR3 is CASSQDSRTTNEKLFF. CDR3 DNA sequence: TGCGCCAGCAGCCAGGATTCACGAACAACTAATGAAAAACTGTTTTTT.

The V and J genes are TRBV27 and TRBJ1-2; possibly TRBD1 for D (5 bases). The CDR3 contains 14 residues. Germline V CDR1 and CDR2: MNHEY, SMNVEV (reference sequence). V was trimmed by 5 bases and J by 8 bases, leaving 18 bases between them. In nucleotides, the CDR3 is TGTGCCAGCAGTCCGGGGGACGGGTGGGTCGGCTACACCTTC. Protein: CASSPGDGWVGYTF.

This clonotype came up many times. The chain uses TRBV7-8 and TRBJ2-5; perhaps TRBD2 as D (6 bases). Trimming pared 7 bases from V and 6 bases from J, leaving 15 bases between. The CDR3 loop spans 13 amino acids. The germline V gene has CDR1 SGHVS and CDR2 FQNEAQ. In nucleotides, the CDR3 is TGTGCCAGCACCCAGCGGCGGGGAAAGACCCAGTACTTC. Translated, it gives CASTQRRGKTQYF.

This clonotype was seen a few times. CDR3 amino acids: CASSGTQTGELFF. For the CDR3, the DNA is TGTGCCAGCAGCGGGACACAAACCGGGGAGCTGTTTTTT. The rearrangement joins TRBV9 to TRBJ2-2; weak D call: TRBD1 (5 bases). Germline V gene data show CDR1 as SGDLS and CDR2 as YYNGEE. V was trimmed by 3 bases and J by 5 bases, leaving 8 bases between them. The CDR3 consists of 13 residues. The full variable domain, with the rest looked up from reference TRBV9 and TRBJ2-2, is DSGVTQTPKHLITATGQRVTLRCSPRSGDLSVYWYQQSLDQGLQFLIQYYNGEERAKGNILERFSAQQFPDLHSELNLSSLELGDSALYFCASSGTQTGELFFGEGSRLTVL.

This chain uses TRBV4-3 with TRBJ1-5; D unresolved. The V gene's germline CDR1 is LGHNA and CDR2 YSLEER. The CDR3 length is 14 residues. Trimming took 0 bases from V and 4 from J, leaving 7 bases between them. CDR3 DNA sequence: TGCGCCAGCAGCCAAGAAAGGACGAATCAGCCCCAGCATTTT. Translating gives CASSQERTNQPQHF.

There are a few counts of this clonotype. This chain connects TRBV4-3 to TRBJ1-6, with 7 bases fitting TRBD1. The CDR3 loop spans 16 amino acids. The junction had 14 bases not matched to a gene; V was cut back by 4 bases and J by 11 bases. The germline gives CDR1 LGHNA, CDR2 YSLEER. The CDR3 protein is CASSPHLSGGSTPLHF. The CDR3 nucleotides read TGCGCCAGCAGCCCCCATCTCTCAGGGGGATCTACACCCCTCCACTTT.

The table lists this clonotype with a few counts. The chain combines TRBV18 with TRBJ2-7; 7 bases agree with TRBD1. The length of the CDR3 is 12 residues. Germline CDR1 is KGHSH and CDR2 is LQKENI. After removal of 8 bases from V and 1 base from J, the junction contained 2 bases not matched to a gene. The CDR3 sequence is CASTTGSYEQYF. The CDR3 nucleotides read TGTGCCAGCACGACAGGGTCCTACGAGCAGTACTTC.

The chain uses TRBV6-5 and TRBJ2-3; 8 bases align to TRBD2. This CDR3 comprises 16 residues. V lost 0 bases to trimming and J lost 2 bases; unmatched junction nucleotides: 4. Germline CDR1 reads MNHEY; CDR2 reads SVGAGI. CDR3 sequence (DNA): TGTGCCAGCAGTTACTCTAGCGGGGCCCACACAGATACGCAGTATTTT. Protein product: CASSYSSGAHTDTQYF.

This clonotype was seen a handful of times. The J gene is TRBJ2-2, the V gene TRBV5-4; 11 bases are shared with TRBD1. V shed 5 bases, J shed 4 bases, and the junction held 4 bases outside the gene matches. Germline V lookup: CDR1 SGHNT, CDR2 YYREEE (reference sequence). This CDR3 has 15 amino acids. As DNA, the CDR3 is TGTGCCAGCAGTACCGGGACAGGGGGCACCGGGGAGCTGTTTTTT. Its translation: CASSTGTGGTGELFF.

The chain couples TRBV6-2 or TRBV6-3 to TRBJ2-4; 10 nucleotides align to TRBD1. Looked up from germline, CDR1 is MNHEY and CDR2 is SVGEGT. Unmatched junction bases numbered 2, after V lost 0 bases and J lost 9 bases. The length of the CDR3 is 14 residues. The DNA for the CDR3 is TGTGCCAGCAGTTACTCGGGGACAGGGGTCATTCAGTACTTC. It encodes CASSYSGTGVIQYF.

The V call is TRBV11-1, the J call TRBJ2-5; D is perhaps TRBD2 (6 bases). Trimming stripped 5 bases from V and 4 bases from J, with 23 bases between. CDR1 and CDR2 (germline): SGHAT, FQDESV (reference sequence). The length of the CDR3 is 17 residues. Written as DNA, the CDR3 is TGTGCCAGCAGCCTAGTGCGGGGCAGCGTGGTAAGAGAGACCCAGTACTTC. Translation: CASSLVRGSVVRETQYF.

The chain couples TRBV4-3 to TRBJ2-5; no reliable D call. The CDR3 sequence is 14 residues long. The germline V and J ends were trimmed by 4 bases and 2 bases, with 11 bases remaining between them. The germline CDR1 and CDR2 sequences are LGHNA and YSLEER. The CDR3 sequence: CASSPDVGQETQYF. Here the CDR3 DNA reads TGCGCCAGCAGCCCTGACGTGGGACAAGAGACCCAGTACTTC.

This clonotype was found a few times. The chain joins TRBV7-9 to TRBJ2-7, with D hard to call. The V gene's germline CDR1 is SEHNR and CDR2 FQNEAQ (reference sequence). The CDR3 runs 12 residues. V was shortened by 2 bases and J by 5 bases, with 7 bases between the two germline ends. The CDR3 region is CASSLMVNEQYF. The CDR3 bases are TGTGCCAGCAGCTTAATGGTCAACGAGCAGTACTTC.

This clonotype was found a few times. In DNA, the CDR3 is TGCACCAGCAGCCAAAAGCGGGGGGACACGACGGATACGCAGTATTTT. Residues: CTSSQKRGDTTDTQYF. The chain carries TRBV1 and TRBJ2-3; the table gives TRBD2 as D, unverified against the DNA. TRBV1 is a pseudogene. The CDR3 consists of 16 residues.

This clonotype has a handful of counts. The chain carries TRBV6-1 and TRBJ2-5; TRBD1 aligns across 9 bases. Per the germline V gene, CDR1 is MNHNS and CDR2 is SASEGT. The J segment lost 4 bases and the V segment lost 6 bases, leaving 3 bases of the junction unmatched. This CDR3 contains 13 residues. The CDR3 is CASRTGGSETQYF. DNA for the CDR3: TGTGCCAGCAGAACAGGGGGCTCAGAGACCCAGTACTTC.

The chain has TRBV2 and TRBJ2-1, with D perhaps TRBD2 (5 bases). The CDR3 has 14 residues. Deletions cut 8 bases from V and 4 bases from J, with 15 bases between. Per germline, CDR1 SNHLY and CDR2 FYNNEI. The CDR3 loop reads CASQEKSGYNEQFF. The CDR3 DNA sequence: TGTGCCAGCCAAGAGAAGTCGGGGTACAATGAGCAGTTCTTC.

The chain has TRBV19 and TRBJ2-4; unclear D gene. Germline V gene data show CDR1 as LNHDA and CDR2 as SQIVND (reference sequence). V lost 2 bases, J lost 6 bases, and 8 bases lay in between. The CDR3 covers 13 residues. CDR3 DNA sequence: TGTGCCAGTAGTATAAACCCGTCAAACATTCAGTACTTC. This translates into CASSINPSNIQYF.